Shown below are 8 T cell receptor beta chains from a single sample sequenced in a study of CD8 T cells in Susac syndrome. With random hexamers, 0.5 to 1 ug RNA was reverse transcribed. TCRdb re-called the immunoSEQ multiplex PCR reads with MiXCR, one entry per CDR3 protein. The sample has about 250,000 distinct CDR3 sequences; approximately 92% are singletons. Sequencing was carried out using CD4+ T cells from PBMCs. The source of these receptors is a human donor with multiple sclerosis.

This clonotype has just one count. The chain employs TRBV12-3 or TRBV12-4 and TRBJ2-2, with 9 bases lining up with TRBD2. V was pared by 5 bases and J by 4 bases, with 8 bases of the junction left unmatched. This CDR3 contains 16 residues. In nucleotides, the CDR3 is TGTGCCAGCAGTGGGACTAGCAACTTGGTCACCGGGGAGCTGTTTTTT. Its protein is CASSGTSNLVTGELFF.

The V and J genes are TRBV18 and TRBJ2-2; the match to TRBD2 covers 12 bases. After removal of 2 bases from V and 5 bases from J, the junction contained 0 bases not matched to a gene. The germline V gene encodes CDR1 KGHSH and CDR2 LQKENI. This CDR3 region has 15 residues. The CDR3 DNA reads as TGTGCCAGCTCACCAGGGACTAGCGGGACCGGGGAGCTGTTTTTT. This translates into CASSPGTSGTGELFF.

The rearrangement uses TRBV11-3 and TRBJ2-5, with D perhaps matching TRBD1 or TRBD2 (6 bases each). The CDR3 spans 16 residues. The germline V gene encodes CDR1 SGHNT and CDR2 YENEEA. Trimming shortened V by 5 bases and J by 2 bases, and 18 bases separated the two germline ends. The CDR3: CASSPGTGATQETQYF. The CDR3 region has the DNA TGTGCCAGCAGCCCCGGGACGGGGGCAACTCAAGAGACCCAGTACTTC.

The rearrangement uses TRBV4-1 and TRBJ1-5; perhaps TRBD1 as D (5 bases). Germline CDR1 reads MGHRA; CDR2 reads YSYEKL. The CDR3 totals 15 residues. V was pared by 1 base and J by 3 bases, with 10 bases between. The CDR3 here is CASSQVTGDNQPQHF. The CDR3 region has the DNA TGCGCCAGCAGCCAAGTAACAGGAGACAATCAGCCCCAGCATTTT.

The chain has TRBV11-2 and TRBJ2-1; no reliable D call. With 5 bases removed from V and 0 bases from J, the gap between germline ends came to 14 bases. CDR3 length: 16 amino acids. Germline V gene data show CDR1 as SGHAT and CDR2 as FQNNGV. In DNA, the CDR3 is TGTGCCAGCAGCGAGTTTGGGTTGCGCTCCTACAATGAGCAGTTCTTC. Encoded protein: CASSEFGLRSYNEQFF.

V is TRBV27 and J is TRBJ2-7; 13 positions agree with TRBD2. Germline CDR1 and CDR2: MNHEY and SMNVEV (reference sequence). After removal of 8 bases from V and 7 bases from J, the junction contained 5 bases not matched to a gene. The CDR3 contains 13 residues. CDR3 protein: CASQGLAGSEQYF. The CDR3 nucleotides are TGTGCCAGCCAGGGACTAGCGGGGAGTGAGCAGTACTTC.

This clonotype appeared once. V is TRBV5-8 and J is TRBJ1-3; the match to TRBD1 covers 7 bases. The CDR3 totals 17 residues. V was pared by 4 bases and J by 1 base, with 11 bases of the junction left unmatched. Looked up from germline, CDR1 is SGHTS and CDR2 is YDEGEE. For the CDR3, the DNA is TGTGCCAGCAGCCTATTGGGACAGACTATTTCTGGAAACACCATATATTTT. As protein: CASSLLGQTISGNTIYF.

This clonotype was counted once. This sequence joins TRBV30 and TRBJ2-1; TRBD2 agrees at 7 bases. With 0 bases clipped from V and 2 bases from J, the junction kept 4 bases outside the gene matches. The CDR3 spans 15 residues. Germline assignment: CDR1 GTSNPN and CDR2 SVGIG (reference sequence). CDR3 sequence: CAWSVGRVAYNEQFF. The DNA of the CDR3 is TGTGCCTGGAGTGTAGGGAGGGTGGCCTACAATGAGCAGTTCTTC.